This entry features one T cell receptor beta chain sequence. CDR1 and CDR2 from the germline V gene are SGHRS and YFSETQ. Trimming cost V 4 bases and J 1 base; bases outside gene matches: 8. The CDR3 spans 15 residues. These data belong to a study of patients and donors after allogeneic stem cell transplantation. TCRdb itself ran the RT-PCR reads through MiXCR, one entry per CDR3 protein. The sample has over 150,000 distinct CDR3 sequences; 41% are singletons. What was sequenced was blood, either unsorted or a sorted T cell fraction (not recorded which). This sequence joins TRBV5-1 and TRBJ2-7; 7 bases agree with TRBD1. The origin of this receptor is a human donor who was either an allogeneic HSCT recipient or a stem cell or donor lymphocyte infusion donor (not recorded which). It is not recorded whose cells these are; they may come from a transplant donor. CDR3 coding DNA: TGCGCCAGCAGCGACCGGGACAGTCAATCCTACGAGCAGTACTTC. Translated, it gives CASSDRDSQSYEQYF.